The 13 T cell receptor beta chains listed next were all sequenced from one sample in a study of blood T cells in healthy people across ages. Sample-barcoded 5' priming and a J-beta primer mix drove a second PCR of roughly 6 to 12 cycles. TCRdb passed the 5' RACE reads through MiXCR, listing each CDR3 protein once. The table records 700,000 or so distinct CDR3 sequences, about 20% of them present only once. Specimen: blood. These receptor sequences come from a man between 65 and 85 years old in good health.

The chain employs TRBV7-9 and TRBJ1-1; tentatively, D is TRBD1 (6 bases). V gave up 2 bases and J gave up 7 bases, with 17 bases separating them. Germline assignment: CDR1 SEHNR and CDR2 FQNEAQ (reference sequence). The length of the CDR3 is 15 residues. The CDR3 protein is CASSLISGGQGEAFF. In DNA, the CDR3 is TGTGCCAGCAGCTTAATCTCGGGGGGCCAGGGTGAAGCTTTCTTT.

This clonotype has just a few counts. This chain uses TRBV25-1 with TRBJ2-1; D unclear. The CDR3 contains 12 residues. V dropped 2 bases and J dropped 10 bases, with 9 bases sitting between them. Germline CDR1 reads MGHDK; CDR2 reads SYGVNS. The CDR3 sequence: CASSEPPSEQFF. In DNA form, the CDR3 reads TGTGCCAGCAGTGAACCCCCCTCCGAGCAGTTCTTC. Variable domain in full (rest from reference TRBV25-1 and TRBJ2-1): EADIYQTPRYLVIGTGKKITLECSQTMGHDKMYWYQQDPGMELHLIHYSYGVNSTEKGDLSSESTVSRIRTEHFPLTLESARPSHTSQYLCASSEPPSEQFFGPGTRLTVL.

This chain joins TRBV7-9 and TRBJ2-3; 8 bases fit TRBD2. The CDR3 runs to 16 residues. Germline V gives CDR1 SEHNR, CDR2 FQNEAQ (reference sequence). The trim removed 1 base at V and 4 bases at J, leaving 7 bases unmatched. The CDR3: CASSLGPGLVADTQYF. In DNA form, the CDR3 reads TGTGCCAGCAGCTTAGGGCCGGGACTAGTGGCAGATACGCAGTATTTT.

The chain employs TRBV2 and TRBJ2-5; D unclear. V was trimmed by 4 bases and J by 2 bases, leaving 8 bases between them. Germline CDR1 SNHLY, CDR2 FYNNEI. This CDR3 is 13 amino acids long. The CDR3 nucleotides read TGTGCCAGCAGTGTAAGACAACAAGAGACCCAGTACTTC. Amino acids: CASSVRQQETQYF. Looking up the rest from reference TRBV2 and TRBJ2-5 gives the full variable domain: EPEVTQTPSHQVTQMGQEVILRCVPISNHLYFYWYRQILGQKVEFLVSFYNNEISEKSEIFDDQFSVERPDGSNFTLKIRSTKLEDSAMYFCASSVRQQETQYFGPGTRLLVL.

This clonotype was counted a few times. The chain recombines TRBV12-3 or TRBV12-4 with TRBJ2-5, with 7 bases aligning to TRBD2. The last part of the DNA fits TRBJ2-1 better; the J call may be wrong. The CDR3 runs to 15 residues. The chain's CDR3 is CASSPPGLPVDEQFF. The CDR3, as DNA: TGTGCCAGCAGTCCCCCGGGACTACCCGTAGATGAGCAGTTCTTC.

This clonotype turned up a few times. The chain has TRBV5-1 and TRBJ2-2; D not certain. The V end lost 7 bases, the J end lost 1 base, and 11 bases lay between the germline ends. In germline, CDR1 is SGHRS, CDR2 YFSETQ. The CDR3 totals 14 residues. CDR3 residues: CASRSERNTGELFF. CDR3 DNA sequence: TGCGCCAGCCGATCGGAGAGGAACACCGGGGAGCTGTTTTTT.

This clonotype was detected only a few times. The chain couples TRBV20-1 to TRBJ2-1; D unresolved. Deletions cut 0 bases from V and 4 bases from J, with 13 bases between. Per the germline V gene, CDR1 is DFQATT and CDR2 is SNEGSKA (reference sequence). CDR3 length: 15 amino acids. The CDR3 loop reads CSARDPLRVYNEQFF. Written as DNA, the CDR3 is TGCAGTGCTAGAGACCCCCTAAGGGTATACAATGAGCAGTTCTTC.

The chain couples TRBV7-2 to TRBJ1-4, with D perhaps TRBD1 (5 bases). The CDR3 sequence is 14 residues long. Germline loops: CDR1 SGHTA, CDR2 FQGNSA. The V and J ends lost 3 bases and 5 bases respectively, with 10 bases between them. The chain's CDR3 is CASSLGLGNEKLFF. CDR3 nucleotide sequence: TGTGCCAGCAGCTTGGGACTGGGGAATGAAAAACTGTTTTTT.

This sequence joins TRBV21-1 and TRBJ1-5. TRBV21-1 is labeled a pseudogene. The CDR3 runs 10 residues. CDR3 in DNA: TGTGCCAGCCCCAATCAGCCCCAGCATTTT. It is translated as CASPNQPQHF.

This chain joins TRBV29-1 and TRBJ2-7; TRBD1 agrees at 7 bases. V trimming: 2 bases; J trimming: 2 bases; junction bases outside the gene matches: 9. CDR3 length equals 15 residues. Germline-derived CDR1 and CDR2 are SQVTM and ANQGSEA. CDR3 loop: CSVEKGATGPYEQYF. The CDR3 DNA sequence: TGCAGCGTTGAAAAGGGGGCGACTGGTCCCTACGAGCAGTACTTC.

The chain is built from TRBV9 and TRBJ2-1; 10 nucleotides agree with TRBD2. This CDR3 has 14 amino acids. The germline CDR1 and CDR2 sequences are SGDLS and YYNGEE. V was clipped by 2 bases and J by 5 bases; unmatched bases: 1. The CDR3 region has the DNA TGTGCCAGCAGCGTCGGGACTAGCGACAATGAGCAGTTCTTC. This codes for CASSVGTSDNEQFF.

This chain connects TRBV6-6 to TRBJ2-1; 10 nucleotides match TRBD1. The CDR3 totals 16 residues. Germline V lookup: CDR1 MNHNY, CDR2 SVGAGI (reference sequence). Unmatched junction bases numbered 6, after V lost 2 bases and J lost 5 bases. Here the CDR3 reads CASSYQDRGGDNEQFF. The CDR3 DNA is TGTGCCAGCAGTTACCAGGACAGGGGGGGGGACAATGAGCAGTTCTTC.

In its sample, this clonotype was seen a few times. The rearrangement joins TRBV7-6 to TRBJ1-6, with no clear D. This CDR3 is built from 16 residues. V was cut by 2 bases and J by 9 bases, with 17 bases left in between. CDR1 and CDR2 from the germline V gene are SGHVS and FNYEAQ. CDR3 in amino acids: CASSLNFVGKVSPLHF. The CDR3 nucleotides read TGTGCCAGCAGCTTAAATTTTGTAGGGAAGGTTTCACCCCTCCACTTT.